This T cell receptor (beta chain) was recorded in a study of blood T cell repertoires in COVID-19. Turning to the study itself: From the United States, Italy and Spain came samples of acute and convalescent COVID-19. From T cells, B-cell-depleted T cells, or PBMCs came the material, which was cDNA or gDNA.

Germline-derived CDR1 and CDR2 are SGHNT and YYREEE (reference sequence). There are 15 residues in the CDR3. V shed 4 bases and J 10 bases; nucleotides not matched to a gene: 11. Participant-given clinical history determined each cohort assignment. Method: immunoSEQ multiplex PCR; TCRdb's copy keeps in-frame clones and lacks some. This sample has about 280,000 clones, with around 89% found just once. The receptor comes from a woman under 30 with acute COVID-19. The chain is built from TRBV5-4 and TRBJ1-6; TRBD1 matches 7 bases. The sequenced material came from PBMCs or T cells enriched from blood (not recorded which). In nucleotides, the CDR3 is TGTGCCAGCAGCCTACCGGGACAGATATCGTCACCCCTCCACTTT. As protein: CASSLPGQISSPLHF.